Below are 16 T cell receptor beta chains sequenced from a single sample in a study of blood T cells in healthy people across ages. It was with a sample-barcoded 5' primer and a J-beta primer mix that a second PCR of roughly 7 to 12 cycles was run. From the 5' RACE reads, TCRdb called clonotypes with MiXCR, one entry per CDR3 protein. Counted here are 1.5 million or so distinct CDR3 sequences, around 40% occurring once; the ten biggest clones make up about 4%. Sample: blood. The receptors come from a woman between 18 and 29 years old in good health.

The rearrangement uses TRBV7-9 and TRBJ2-2; D is possibly TRBD1 (7 bases). Germline V gene sequence: CDR1 SEHNR, CDR2 FQNEAQ (reference sequence). CDR3 length equals 15 residues. V was trimmed by 5 bases and J by 7 bases, leaving 17 bases between them. In nucleotides, the CDR3 is TGTGCCAGCAGCGACAAGACAGGGAGGTTCGGGGAGCTGTTTTTT. This encodes CASSDKTGRFGELFF.

In this sample, this clonotype turned up a few times. This chain uses TRBV29-1 with TRBJ2-5, with D maybe TRBD2 (5 bases). V was cut by 4 bases and J by 7 bases, with 13 bases left in between. The CDR3 runs 12 residues. From germline, CDR1 is SQVTM and CDR2 ANQGSEA. Written as DNA, the CDR3 is TGCAGCGTTGGGATAACGGCGGGGACCCAGTACTTC. This codes for CSVGITAGTQYF.

The chain is built from TRBV29-1 and TRBJ2-1; D unresolved. With the DNA end fitting TRBJ2-7 better, the J assignment may be wrong. Germline CDR1 reads SQVTM; CDR2 reads ANQGSEA. This CDR3 spans 15 amino acids. The CDR3: CSVEDRSISYNEQYF. The CDR3 region has the DNA TGCAGCGTTGAAGATCGCTCAATTTCCTACAATGAGCAGTACTTC.

The V gene is TRBV28, the J gene TRBJ2-1; TRBD2 matches 7 bases. Near its end, the DNA agrees better with TRBJ2-7, so the J call may be wrong. CDR3 length equals 18 residues. CDR1 is MDHEN, CDR2 SYDVKM, per germline. CDR3 residues: CASSSGTKEKSSYNEQYF. CDR3 coding DNA: TGTGCCAGCAGTTCCGGGACTAAGGAAAAGAGCTCCTACAATGAGCAGTACTTC.

CDR3: CASSQEQGRFTEAFF. CDR3 nucleotide sequence: TGTGCCAGCAGCCAAGAGCAGGGGCGGTTCACTGAAGCTTTCTTT. J is TRBJ1-1 and V is TRBV14, with a possible D match to TRBD1 (6 bases). The CDR3 is made up of 15 amino acids. The germline V and J ends were trimmed by 0 bases and 4 bases, with 12 bases remaining between them. Germline values: CDR1 SGHDN, CDR2 FVKESK. Supplemented by reference TRBV14 and TRBJ1-1, the full variable domain reads EAGVTQFPSHSVIEKGQTVTLRCDPISGHDNLYWYRRVMGKEIKFLLHFVKESKQDESGMPNNRFLAERTGGTYSTLKVQPAELEDSGVYFCASSQEQGRFTEAFFGQGTRLTVV.

This clonotype has just a few counts. This chain connects TRBV10-3 to TRBJ1-6; weak D call: TRBD1 (5 bases). V lost 3 bases and J lost 0, with 9 bases in between. The CDR3 is 16 residues long. Germline assignment: CDR1 ENHRY and CDR2 SYGVKD. CDR3 sequence (DNA): TGTGCCATCAGTGATGGGGCCGGCTCCTATAATTCACCCCTCCACTTT. This sequence encodes CAISDGAGSYNSPLHF.

This clonotype occurred a few times. This sequence joins TRBV30 and TRBJ2-1; the D call may be TRBD1 or TRBD2 (6 bases each). Germline V gene lookup returns CDR1 GTSNPN and CDR2 SVGIG (reference sequence). This CDR3 is 14 amino acids long. The ends were cut back, 5 bases at V and 7 bases at J, with 18 bases in the middle. CDR3 loop: CAWGKRGVKNEQFF. In nucleotides, the CDR3 is TGTGCCTGGGGAAAAAGGGGGGTAAAGAATGAGCAGTTCTTC.

The sample holds a few counts of this clonotype. This chain links TRBV20-1 with TRBJ2-1; D is uncertain. Trimming pared 3 bases from V and 0 bases from J, leaving 9 bases between. Germline loops: CDR1 DFQATT, CDR2 SNEGSKA (reference sequence). The CDR3 runs 14 residues. The CDR3 region is CSARSASSYNEQFF. CDR3 nucleotide sequence: TGCAGTGCTAGGAGTGCTAGCTCCTACAATGAGCAGTTCTTC.

The chain uses TRBV6-5 and TRBJ2-7; TRBD1 might be the D (6 bases). V dropped 8 bases and J dropped 5 bases, with 16 bases sitting between them. Germline V gene lookup returns CDR1 MNHEY and CDR2 SVGAGI. The CDR3 has 13 amino acids. The CDR3 DNA follows: TGTGCCAGCGGCCGGACAGATTCTAACGAGCAGTACTTC. Translating gives CASGRTDSNEQYF.

The rearrangement joins TRBV3-1 to TRBJ1-6; D uncertain. V lost 0 bases and J lost 14, with 8 bases in between. CDR1 and CDR2 (germline): LGHDT, YNNKEL (reference sequence). This CDR3 contains 12 residues. The CDR3: CASSQDVGSLHF. DNA of the CDR3: TGTGCCAGCAGCCAAGATGTCGGCTCCCTCCACTTT.

The chain links TRBV7-9 to TRBJ2-3; D possibly matches TRBD1 or TRBD2 (5 bases each). Germline V lookup: CDR1 SEHNR, CDR2 FQNEAQ (reference sequence). CDR3 length: 15 residues. The V and J ends lost 5 bases and 3 bases respectively, with 15 bases between them. CDR3 residues: CASSPRGTQTDTQYF. The DNA for the CDR3 is TGTGCCAGCAGCCCACGGGGCACTCAGACAGATACGCAGTATTTT.

The CDR3 loop reads CASSHTGDHEQFF. The DNA of the CDR3 is TGTGCCAGCAGCCACACAGGGGACCATGAGCAGTTCTTC. The chain links TRBV27 to TRBJ2-1; TRBD1 matches 7 bases. Trimming cost V 6 bases and J 8 bases; bases outside gene matches: 7. CDR1 is MNHEY and CDR2 is SMNVEV in the germline V gene (reference sequence). The CDR3 is 13 residues long.

The rearrangement links TRBV12-5 to TRBJ1-3, with D perhaps matching TRBD1 (5 bases). In germline, CDR1 is LGHNT, CDR2 FRNRAP. V was cut by 8 bases and J by 0 bases, with 11 bases left in between. This CDR3 has 14 residues. CDR3 region: CASTGSPSGNTIYF. As DNA, the CDR3 is TGTGCTAGTACAGGTTCGCCCTCTGGAAACACCATATATTTT.

DNA for the CDR3: TGCGCCAGCAGCCAAGATTCCCGGACTAGAAGCGCAGATACGCAGTATTTT. It is translated as CASSQDSRTRSADTQYF. V is TRBV4-3 and J is TRBJ2-3, with 7 bases that match TRBD2. V was clipped by 0 bases and J by 4 bases; unmatched bases: 10. Germline V gene data show CDR1 as LGHNA and CDR2 as YSLEER. The CDR3 totals 17 residues.

This chain links TRBV5-1 with TRBJ2-2; no reliable D call. CDR1 SGHRS and CDR2 YFSETQ come from the germline V gene. This CDR3 comprises 14 residues. V lost 0 bases and J lost 4, with 7 bases in between. For the CDR3, the DNA is TGCGCCAGCAGCTTGGAGGTACGCACCGGGGAGCTGTTTTTT. Translating gives CASSLEVRTGELFF.

A few counts support this clonotype. This chain links TRBV19 with TRBJ2-1, with 8 positions matching TRBD2. The CDR3 is 14 residues long. Germline V CDR1 and CDR2: LNHDA, SQIVND (reference sequence). J lost 5 bases, V lost 10 bases, and 10 bases had no gene match. The CDR3 DNA follows: TGTGCCACAAATCCGGGACTAGGTAACAATGAGCAGTTCTTC. It translates to CATNPGLGNNEQFF.